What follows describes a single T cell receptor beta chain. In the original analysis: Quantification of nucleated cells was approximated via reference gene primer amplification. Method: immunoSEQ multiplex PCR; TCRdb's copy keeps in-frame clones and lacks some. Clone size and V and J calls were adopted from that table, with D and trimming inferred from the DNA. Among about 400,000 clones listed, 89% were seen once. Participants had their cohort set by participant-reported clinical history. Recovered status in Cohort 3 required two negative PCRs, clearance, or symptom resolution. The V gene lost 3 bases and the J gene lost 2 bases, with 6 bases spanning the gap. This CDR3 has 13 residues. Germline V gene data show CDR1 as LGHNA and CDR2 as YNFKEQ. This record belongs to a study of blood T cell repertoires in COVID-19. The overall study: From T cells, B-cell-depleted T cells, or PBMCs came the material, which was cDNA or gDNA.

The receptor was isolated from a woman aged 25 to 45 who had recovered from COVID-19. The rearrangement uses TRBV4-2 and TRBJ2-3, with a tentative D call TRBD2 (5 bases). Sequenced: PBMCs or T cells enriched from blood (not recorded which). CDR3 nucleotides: TGTGCCAGCAGCCAGCGGGTCACAGATACGCAGTATTTT. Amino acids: CASSQRVTDTQYF.